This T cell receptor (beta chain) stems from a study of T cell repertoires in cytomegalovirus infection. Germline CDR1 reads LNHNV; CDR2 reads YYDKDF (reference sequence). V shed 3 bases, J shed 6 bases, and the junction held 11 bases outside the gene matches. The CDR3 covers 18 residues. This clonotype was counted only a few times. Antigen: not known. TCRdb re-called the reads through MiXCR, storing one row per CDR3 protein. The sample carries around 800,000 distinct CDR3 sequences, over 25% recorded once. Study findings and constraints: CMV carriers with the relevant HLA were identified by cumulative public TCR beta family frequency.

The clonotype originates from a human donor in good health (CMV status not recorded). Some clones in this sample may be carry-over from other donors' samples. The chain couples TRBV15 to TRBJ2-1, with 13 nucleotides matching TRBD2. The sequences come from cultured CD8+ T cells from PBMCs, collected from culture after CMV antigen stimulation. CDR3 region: CATSSEPLTSGGRNEQFF. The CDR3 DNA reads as TGTGCCACCAGCAGCGAGCCCCTGACTAGCGGGGGGCGCAATGAGCAGTTCTTC.